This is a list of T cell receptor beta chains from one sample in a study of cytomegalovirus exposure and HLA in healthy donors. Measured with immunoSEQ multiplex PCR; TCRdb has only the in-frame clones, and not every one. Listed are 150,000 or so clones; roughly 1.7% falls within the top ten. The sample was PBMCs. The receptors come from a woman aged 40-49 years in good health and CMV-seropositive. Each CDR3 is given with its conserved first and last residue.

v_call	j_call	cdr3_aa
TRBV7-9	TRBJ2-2	CASSLADRVDTGELFF
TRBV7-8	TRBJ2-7	CASSSPGHPSYEQYF
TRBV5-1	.	CASSRSSESYEQYF
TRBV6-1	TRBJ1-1	CASRETGEAFF
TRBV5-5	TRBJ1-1	CASSLEEGDTEAFF
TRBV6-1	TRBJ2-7	CASSEVQGAYEQYF
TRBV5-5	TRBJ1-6	CASSSPLGTGNYNSPLHF
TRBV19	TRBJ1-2	CASSPRFLYGYTF
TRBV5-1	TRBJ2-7	CASSPRGNEQYF
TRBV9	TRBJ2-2	CASSVGGVTGELFF
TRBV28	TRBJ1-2	CASSLGRGYTF
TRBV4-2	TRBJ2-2	CASSQLGGGGTGELFF
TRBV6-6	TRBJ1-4	CASSYALEGEKLFF
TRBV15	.	CATSSGGTSYEQYF
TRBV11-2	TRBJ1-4	CASSRGREKLFF
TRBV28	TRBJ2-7	CASNDRTREQYF
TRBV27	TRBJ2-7	CASGTGLGEQYF
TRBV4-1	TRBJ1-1	CASSQEVVLNTEAFF
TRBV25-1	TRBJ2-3	CASSERRPGETDTQYF
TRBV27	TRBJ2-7	CASRPGGAPYEQYF
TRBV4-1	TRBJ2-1	CASSTPTSGNGNEQFF
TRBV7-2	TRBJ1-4	CASSLGGFNEKLFF
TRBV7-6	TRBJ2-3	CASSPRSPPADTQYF
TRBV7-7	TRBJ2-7	CASSRGTGEYEQYF
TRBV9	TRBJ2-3	CASSPRQVTDTQYF
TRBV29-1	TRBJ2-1	CSVEGSRLAGGDEQFF
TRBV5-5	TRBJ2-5	CASSLDTGGQETQYF
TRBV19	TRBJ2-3	CASSIGQGQRRTQYF
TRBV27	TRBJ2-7	CASSFSSNYEQYF
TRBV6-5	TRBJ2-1	CASSYPGTRTIGEQFF
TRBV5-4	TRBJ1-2	CASSSPGQGYGYTF
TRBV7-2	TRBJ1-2	CASSLTGEANYGYTF
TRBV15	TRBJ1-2	CATSRDRTGVNGYTF
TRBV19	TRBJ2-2	CATADREDTGELFF
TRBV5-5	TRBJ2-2	CASSLTRTGRETGELFF
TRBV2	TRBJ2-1	CASSTPDLEHNEQFF
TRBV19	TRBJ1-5	CASTSHAEAFANQPQHF
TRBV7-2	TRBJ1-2	CASSASTGVIGGYTF
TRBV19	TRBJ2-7	CASSPRGLAGPSYEQYF
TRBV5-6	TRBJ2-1	CASSLGPTDEQFF
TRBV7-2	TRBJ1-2	CASSPPTLTNYGYTF
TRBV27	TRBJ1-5	CASSSSSGSNQPQHF
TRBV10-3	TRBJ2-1	CAISGGTSGHYNEQLF
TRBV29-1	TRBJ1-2	CSAVIEWVEGYGYTF
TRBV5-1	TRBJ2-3	CASSLRGSSDTQYF